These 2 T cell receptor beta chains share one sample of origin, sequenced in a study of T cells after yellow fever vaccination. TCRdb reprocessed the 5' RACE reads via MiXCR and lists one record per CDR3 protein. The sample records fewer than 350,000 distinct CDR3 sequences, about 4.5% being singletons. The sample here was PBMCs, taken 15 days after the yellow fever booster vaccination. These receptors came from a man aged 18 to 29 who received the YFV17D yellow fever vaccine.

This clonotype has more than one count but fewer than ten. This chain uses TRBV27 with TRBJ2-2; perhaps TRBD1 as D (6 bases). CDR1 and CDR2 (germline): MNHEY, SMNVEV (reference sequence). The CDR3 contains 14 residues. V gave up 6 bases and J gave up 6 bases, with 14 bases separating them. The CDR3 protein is CASRTGPWAGELFF. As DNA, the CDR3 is TGTGCCAGCAGGACAGGACCCTGGGCCGGGGAGCTGTTTTTT.

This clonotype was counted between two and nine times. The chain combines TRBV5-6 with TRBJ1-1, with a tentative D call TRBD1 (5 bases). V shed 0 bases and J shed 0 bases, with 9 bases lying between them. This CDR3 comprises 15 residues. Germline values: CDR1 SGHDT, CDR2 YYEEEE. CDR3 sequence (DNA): TGTGCCAGCAGCTTGGGGGTGGACATGAACACTGAAGCTTTCTTT. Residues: CASSLGVDMNTEAFF.